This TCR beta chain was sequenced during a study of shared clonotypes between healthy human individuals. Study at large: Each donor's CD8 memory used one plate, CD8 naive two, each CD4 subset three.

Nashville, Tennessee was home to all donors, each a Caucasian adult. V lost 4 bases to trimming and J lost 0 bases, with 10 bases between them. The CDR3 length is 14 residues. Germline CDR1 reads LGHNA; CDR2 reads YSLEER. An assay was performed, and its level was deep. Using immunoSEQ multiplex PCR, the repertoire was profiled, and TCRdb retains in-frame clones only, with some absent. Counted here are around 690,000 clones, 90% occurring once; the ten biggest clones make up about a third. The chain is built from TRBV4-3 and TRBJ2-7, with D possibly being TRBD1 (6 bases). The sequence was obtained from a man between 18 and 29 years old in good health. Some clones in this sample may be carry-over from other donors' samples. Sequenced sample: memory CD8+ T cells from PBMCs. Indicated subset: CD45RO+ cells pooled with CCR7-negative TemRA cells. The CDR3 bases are TGCGCCAGCAGCCCGGAACAGGGCTCCTACGAGCAGTACTTC. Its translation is CASSPEQGSYEQYF.